One and the same sample provided the 4 T cell receptor beta chains below, sequenced in a study of lymphopenia after photon versus proton radiotherapy. Measured with immunoSEQ multiplex PCR; TCRdb has only the in-frame clones, and not every one. The table has about 61,000 clones, 86% seen once. Sequencing used peripheral blood, obtained from a patient treated with photon-based radiotherapy. These TCRs come from a man aged 35-49 years with gastric cancer.

The rearrangement uses TRBV19 and TRBJ2-1, with 11 positions matching TRBD2. Trimming removed 6 bases from V and 3 bases from J; junction bases left unmatched: 1. CDR3 size: 14 residues. The germline V gene encodes CDR1 LNHDA and CDR2 SQIVND (reference sequence). This CDR3 is CASRGTSGYNEQFF. In DNA form, the CDR3 reads TGTGCCAGTAGAGGGACTAGCGGCTACAATGAGCAGTTCTTC.

V usage is TRBV11-2 and J usage is TRBJ1-1; 8 nucleotides match TRBD1. The CDR3 totals 18 residues. The V gene end was trimmed by 0 bases and the J gene end by 1 base; junction bases not matched to a gene: 10. Germline lookup yields CDR1 SGHAT and CDR2 FQNNGV. The CDR3, as DNA: TGTGCCAGCAGCTTAGATCTATATCAGGGGGCATGGAACACTGAAGCTTTCTTT. Amino acids: CASSLDLYQGAWNTEAFF.

The gene calls are TRBV6-5 and TRBJ1-2; possible D gene TRBD1, 6 bases. V lost 6 bases to trimming and J lost 8 bases, with 19 bases between them. The CDR3 spans 14 residues. Germline CDR1 and CDR2: MNHEY and SVGAGI. The CDR3 sequence is CASSSQGSTVGYTF. CDR3 nucleotide sequence: TGTGCCAGCAGCTCACAGGGTTCAACGGTCGGCTACACCTTC.

This clone was found once. The chain recombines TRBV9 with TRBJ1-3; D remains ambiguous. This CDR3 has 13 amino acids. In germline, CDR1 is SGDLS, CDR2 YYNGEE. With 4 bases removed from V and 6 bases from J, the gap between germline ends came to 11 bases. This CDR3 reads CASSPSQPNTIYF. DNA for the CDR3: TGTGCCAGCAGCCCCTCCCAGCCAAACACCATATATTTT.